What follows are 8 T cell receptor beta chains derived from one specimen sequenced in a study of blood T cell repertoires in COVID-19. Sequencing was performed with immunoSEQ multiplex PCR; in TCRdb, only in-frame clones are kept and a portion is missing. The data show about 300,000 clones, under 90% seen once. Sequenced sample: PBMCs or T cells enriched from blood (not recorded which). These receptors were obtained from a woman under 30 who had recovered from COVID-19.

This clone appeared many times. The chain carries TRBV9 and TRBJ2-1; 11 bases align to TRBD2. The CDR3 is 16 amino acids. Per germline, CDR1 SGDLS and CDR2 YYNGEE. Trimming removed 4 bases from V and 5 bases from J; junction bases left unmatched: 8. This CDR3 reads CASSSGTSGPHNEQFF. The CDR3 coding sequence is TGTGCCAGCAGCTCCGGGACTAGCGGACCTCACAATGAGCAGTTCTTC.

This clone was detected only once. The genes are TRBV5-1 and TRBJ2-7; 14 nucleotides agree with TRBD2. V shed 2 bases and J 2 bases; nucleotides not matched to a gene: 9. From germline, CDR1 is SGHRS and CDR2 YFSETQ. The CDR3 has 18 amino acids. CDR3 amino acids: CASSFSGTSGSGTYEQYF. CDR3 sequence (DNA): TGCGCCAGCAGCTTCTCCGGGACTAGCGGGAGTGGGACCTACGAGCAGTACTTC.

The chain joins TRBV19 to TRBJ1-5, with D perhaps matching TRBD1 (6 bases). Germline loops: CDR1 LNHDA, CDR2 SQIVND (reference sequence). The ends were cut back, 5 bases at V and 0 bases at J, with 14 bases in the middle. The length of the CDR3 is 16 residues. The CDR3 protein is CASSPRDTYSNQPQHF. CDR3 bases: TGTGCCAGTAGTCCCCGGGACACCTATAGCAATCAGCCCCAGCATTTT. Combining the CDR3 with reference TRBV19 and TRBJ1-5 gives the whole variable domain DGGITQSPKYLFRKEGQNVTLSCEQNLNHDAMYWYRQDPGQGLRLIYYSQIVNDFQKGDIAEGYSVSREKKESFPLTVTSAQKNPTAFYLCASSPRDTYSNQPQHFGDGTRLSIL.

CDR3: CASSVEDRSDSEAFF. The CDR3 bases are TGTGCCAGCAGCGTAGAGGACAGGTCCGACTCAGAAGCTTTCTTT. This chain uses TRBV9 with TRBJ1-1; TRBD1 matches 7 bases. The CDR3 spans 15 residues. Germline CDR1 is SGDLS and CDR2 is YYNGEE. Unmatched junction bases numbered 10, after V lost 0 bases and J lost 8 bases.

The chain carries TRBV4-2 and TRBJ1-1; D is possibly TRBD1 (6 bases). Between the trimmed V and J ends, which lost 3 bases and 1 base, there was a span of 15 bases. CDR1 LGHNA and CDR2 YNFKEQ come from the germline V gene. The CDR3 totals 16 residues. CDR3 nucleotide sequence: TGTGCCAGCAGCCACCCCGTCGGGACACCGAACACTGAAGCTTTCTTT. Its protein product is CASSHPVGTPNTEAFF.

This rearrangement joins TRBV19 to TRBJ2-7; D is unresolved. Germline V gene sequence: CDR1 LNHDA, CDR2 SQIVND (reference sequence). V lost 1 base and J 0 bases, leaving 7 bases between the germline ends. The CDR3 loop spans 14 amino acids. The CDR3 here is CASSIAISSYEQYF. The CDR3 bases are TGTGCCAGTAGTATAGCTATAAGCTCCTACGAGCAGTACTTC.

The V call is TRBV19, the J call TRBJ2-2, with 7 positions matching TRBD1. V gave up 5 bases and J gave up 4 bases; unmatched junction bases: 10. The CDR3 extends over 16 amino acids. CDR1 is LNHDA, CDR2 SQIVND, per germline (reference sequence). This CDR3 reads CASSARQGMGTGELFF. Here the CDR3 DNA reads TGTGCCAGTAGTGCACGACAGGGAATGGGCACCGGGGAGCTGTTTTTT.

V is TRBV27 and J is TRBJ1-1; possible D gene TRBD1, 5 bases. This CDR3 region has 14 residues. Trimming took 4 bases from V and 7 from J, leaving 16 bases between them. The germline gives CDR1 MNHEY, CDR2 SMNVEV (reference sequence). The CDR3 DNA sequence: TGTGCCAGCAGTTCTTCTTTATTAGGGGATGAAGCTTTCTTT. It yields the protein CASSSSLLGDEAFF.